This TCR beta chain was retrieved from a study of T cells in Graves' hyperthyroidism and ophthalmopathy. Points from the study as a whole: Blood also contained most expanded thyroid clonotypes above 0.001. Using 13 V-J features, a model discriminated ophthalmopathy from stable hyperthyroidism. The model predicted ophthalmopathy a median around seven months before onset.

There were TCR beta CDR3 regions amplified from RNA transcripts. TCR CDR3 underwent first-round RT-PCR with the HTBI primer set. A single record per CDR3 protein comes from TCRdb applying MiXCR to the multiplex PCR reads. In the table there are around 420,000 distinct CDR3 sequences, roughly 13% of which are singletons. The sample holds many counts of this clonotype. Antigen specificity is unknown. This CDR3 spans 15 amino acids. V lost 3 bases and J lost 4, with 16 bases in between. Graves' hyperthyroidism qualified as stable when ophthalmopathy did not progress within 18 months. The clonotype originates from a woman between 18 and 29 years old with Graves' hyperthyroidism. V gene TRBV12-3 or TRBV12-4 combines with J gene TRBJ2-7; D remains unclear. Sequencing used blood. CDR3 DNA: TGTGCCAGCAGTTTTGATAGTAGAAAGCAGTACGAGCAGTACTTC. It codes for CASSFDSRKQYEQYF.